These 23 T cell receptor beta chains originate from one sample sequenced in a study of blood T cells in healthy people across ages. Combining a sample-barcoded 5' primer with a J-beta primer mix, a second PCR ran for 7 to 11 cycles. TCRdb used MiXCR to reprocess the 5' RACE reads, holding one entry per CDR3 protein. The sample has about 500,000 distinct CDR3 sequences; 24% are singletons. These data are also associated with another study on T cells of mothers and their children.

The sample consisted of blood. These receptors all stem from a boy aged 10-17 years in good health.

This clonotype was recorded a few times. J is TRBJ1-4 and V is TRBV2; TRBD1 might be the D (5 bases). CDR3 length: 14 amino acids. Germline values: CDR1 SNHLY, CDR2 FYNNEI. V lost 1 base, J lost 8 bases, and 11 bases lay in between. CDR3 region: CASSEEGIGEKLFF. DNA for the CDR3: TGTGCCAGCAGTGAAGAGGGGATTGGAGAAAAACTGTTTTTT.

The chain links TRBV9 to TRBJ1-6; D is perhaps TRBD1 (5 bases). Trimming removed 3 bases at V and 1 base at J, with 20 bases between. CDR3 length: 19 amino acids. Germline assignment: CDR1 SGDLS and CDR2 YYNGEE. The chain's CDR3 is CASSEGLKGVESYNSPLHF. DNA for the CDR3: TGTGCCAGCAGCGAAGGACTCAAAGGGGTAGAGTCCTATAATTCACCCCTCCACTTT.

This chain's CDR3 is CASSRTGGDIPNEQFF. The CDR3 DNA sequence: TGTGCCAGCAGCCGTACCGGGGGGGACATACCCAATGAGCAGTTCTTC. This chain links TRBV7-2 with TRBJ2-5; 8 bases are shared with TRBD2. The J call may not be correct, given that the DNA end is closer to TRBJ2-1. Germline V gene lookup returns CDR1 SGHTA and CDR2 FQGNSA. The CDR3 consists of 16 residues.

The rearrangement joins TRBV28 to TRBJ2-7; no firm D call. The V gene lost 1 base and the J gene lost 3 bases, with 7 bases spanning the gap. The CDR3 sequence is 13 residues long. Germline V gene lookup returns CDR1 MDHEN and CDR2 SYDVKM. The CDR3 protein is CASSLFRIYEQYF. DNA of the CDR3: TGTGCCAGCAGTTTATTTCGGATCTACGAGCAGTACTTC.

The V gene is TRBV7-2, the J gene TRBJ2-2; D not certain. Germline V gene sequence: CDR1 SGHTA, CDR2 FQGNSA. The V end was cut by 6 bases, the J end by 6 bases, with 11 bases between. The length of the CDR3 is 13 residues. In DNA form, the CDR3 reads TGTGCCAGCAGTTTGGTAGGGCCCGGGGAGCTGTTTTTT. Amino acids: CASSLVGPGELFF.

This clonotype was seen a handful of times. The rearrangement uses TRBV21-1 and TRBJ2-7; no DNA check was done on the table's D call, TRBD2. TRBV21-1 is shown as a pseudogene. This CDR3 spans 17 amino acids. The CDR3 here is CASSKDLGGVTSDEQYF. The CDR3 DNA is TGTGCCAGCAGCAAAGACTTGGGAGGGGTTACTTCCGACGAGCAGTACTTC.

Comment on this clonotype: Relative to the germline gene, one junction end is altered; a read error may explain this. The CDR3 sequence: CSVDSGRAGERYF. For the CDR3, the DNA is TGCAGCGTTGATAGCGGGAGGGCGGGTGAGCGGTACTTC. This chain links TRBV29-1 with TRBJ2-7, with 11 bases matching TRBD2. Looked up from germline, CDR1 is SQVTM and CDR2 is ANQGSEA. CDR3 length: 13 residues.

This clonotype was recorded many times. The CDR3 reads CASSLASSRETQYF. The CDR3 DNA follows: TGTGCCAGCAGTTTAGCGTCTAGCCGGGAGACCCAGTACTTC. V usage is TRBV12-3 or TRBV12-4 and J usage is TRBJ2-5; D is perhaps TRBD2 (5 bases). The CDR3 spans 14 residues. V dropped 0 bases and J dropped 5 bases, with 10 bases sitting between them.

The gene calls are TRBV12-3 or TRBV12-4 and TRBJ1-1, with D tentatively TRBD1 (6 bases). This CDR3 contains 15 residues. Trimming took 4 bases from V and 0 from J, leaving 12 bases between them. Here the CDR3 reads CASSSNDRMNTEAFF. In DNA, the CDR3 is TGTGCCAGCAGTTCTAACGACAGGATGAACACTGAAGCTTTCTTT.

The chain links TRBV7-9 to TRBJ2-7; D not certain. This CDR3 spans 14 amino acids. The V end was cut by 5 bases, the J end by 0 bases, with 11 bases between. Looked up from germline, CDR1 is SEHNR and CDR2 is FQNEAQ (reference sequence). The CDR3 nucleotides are TGTGCCAGCAGCAGGACGGCCCCCTCCTACGAGCAGTACTTC. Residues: CASSRTAPSYEQYF.

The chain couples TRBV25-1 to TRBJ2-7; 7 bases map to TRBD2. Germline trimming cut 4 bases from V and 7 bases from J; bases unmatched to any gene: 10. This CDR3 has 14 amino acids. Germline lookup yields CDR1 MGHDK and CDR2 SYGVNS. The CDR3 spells CASSVGGTMGEQYF. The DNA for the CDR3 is TGTGCCAGCAGTGTTGGGGGGACTATGGGTGAGCAGTACTTC.

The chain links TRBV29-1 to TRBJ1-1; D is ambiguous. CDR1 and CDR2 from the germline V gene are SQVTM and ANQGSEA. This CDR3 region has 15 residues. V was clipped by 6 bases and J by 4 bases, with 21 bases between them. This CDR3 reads CSVRRRLDKTTEAFF. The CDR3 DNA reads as TGCAGCGTCAGACGGCGTTTAGACAAGACCACTGAAGCTTTCTTT.

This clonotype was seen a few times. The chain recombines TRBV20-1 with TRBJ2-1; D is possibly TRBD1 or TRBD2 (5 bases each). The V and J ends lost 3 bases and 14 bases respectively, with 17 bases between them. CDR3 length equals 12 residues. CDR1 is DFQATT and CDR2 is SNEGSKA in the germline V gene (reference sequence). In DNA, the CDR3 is TGCAGTGCTAGGGGACCTTCCAGCCTGGAGTTCTTC. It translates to CSARGPSSLEFF.

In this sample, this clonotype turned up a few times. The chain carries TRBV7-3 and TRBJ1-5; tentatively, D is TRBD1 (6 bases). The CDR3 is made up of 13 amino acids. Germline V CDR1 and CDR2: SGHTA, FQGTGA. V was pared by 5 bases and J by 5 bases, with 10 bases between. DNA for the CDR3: TGTGCCAGCAGCCTGGACAGATATCAGCCCCAGCATTTT. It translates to CASSLDRYQPQHF. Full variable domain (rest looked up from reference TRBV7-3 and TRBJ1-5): GAGVSQTPSNKVTEKGKYVELRCDPISGHTALYWYRQSLGQGPEFLIYFQGTGAADDSGLPNDRFFAVRPEGSVSTLKIQRTERGDSAVYLCASSLDRYQPQHFGDGTRLSIL.

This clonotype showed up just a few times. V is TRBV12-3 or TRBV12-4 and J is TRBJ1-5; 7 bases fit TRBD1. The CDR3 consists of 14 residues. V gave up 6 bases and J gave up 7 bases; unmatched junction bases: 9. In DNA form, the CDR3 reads TGTGCCAGCAGCCCCTCAGGGGGGGGGCAGCCCCAGCATTTT. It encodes CASSPSGGGQPQHF.

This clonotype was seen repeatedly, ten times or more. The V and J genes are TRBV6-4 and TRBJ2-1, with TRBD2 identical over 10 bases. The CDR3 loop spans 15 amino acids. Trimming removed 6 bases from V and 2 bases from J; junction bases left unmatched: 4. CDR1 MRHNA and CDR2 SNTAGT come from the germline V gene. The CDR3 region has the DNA TGTGCCAGCAGCGCCCTAGCGGGGGCCTACAATGAGCAGTTCTTC. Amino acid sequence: CASSALAGAYNEQFF.

The CDR3 DNA reads TGTGCCAGCAGCTTGACAGGCGGAGGAGCAGATACGCAGTATTTT. Its protein product is CASSLTGGGADTQYF. This chain links TRBV5-6 with TRBJ2-3; TRBD1 or TRBD2 may be the D gene (5 bases each). The germline V gene has CDR1 SGHDT and CDR2 YYEEEE. V lost 1 base and J lost 4, with 13 bases in between. The CDR3 has 15 amino acids.

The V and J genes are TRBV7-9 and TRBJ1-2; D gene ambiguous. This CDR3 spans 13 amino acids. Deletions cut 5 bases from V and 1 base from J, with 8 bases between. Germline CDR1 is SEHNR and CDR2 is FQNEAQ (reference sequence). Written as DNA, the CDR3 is TGTGCCAGCAGCCCGTGGAGTAACTATGGCTACACCTTC. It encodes CASSPWSNYGYTF.

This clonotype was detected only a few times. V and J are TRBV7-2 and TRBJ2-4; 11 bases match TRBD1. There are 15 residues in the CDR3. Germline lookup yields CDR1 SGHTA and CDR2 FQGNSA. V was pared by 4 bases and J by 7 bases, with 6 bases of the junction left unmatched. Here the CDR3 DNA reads TGTGCCAGCAGCTCGCTCCGGGACAGGGGGAACATTCAGTACTTC. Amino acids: CASSSLRDRGNIQYF.

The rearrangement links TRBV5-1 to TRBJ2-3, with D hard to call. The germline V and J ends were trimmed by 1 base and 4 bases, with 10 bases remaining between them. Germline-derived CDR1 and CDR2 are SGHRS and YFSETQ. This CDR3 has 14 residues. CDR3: CASSLKPLPDTQYF. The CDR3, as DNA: TGCGCCAGCAGCTTGAAGCCCCTCCCAGATACGCAGTATTTT.

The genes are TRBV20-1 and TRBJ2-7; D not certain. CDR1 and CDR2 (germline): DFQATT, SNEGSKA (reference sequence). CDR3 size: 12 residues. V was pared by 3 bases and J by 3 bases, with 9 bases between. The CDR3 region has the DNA TGCAGTGCTAGTATCCGCATCTACGAGCAGTACTTC. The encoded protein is CSASIRIYEQYF.

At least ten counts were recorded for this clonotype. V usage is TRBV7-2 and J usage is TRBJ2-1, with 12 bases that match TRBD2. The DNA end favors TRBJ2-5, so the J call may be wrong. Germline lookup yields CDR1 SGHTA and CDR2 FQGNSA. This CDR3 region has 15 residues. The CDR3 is CASSRLAGEGETQYF. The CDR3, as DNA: TGTGCCAGCAGCCGACTAGCGGGGGAGGGGGAGACCCAGTACTTC.

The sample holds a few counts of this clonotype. In DNA form, the CDR3 reads TGTGCCAGCAGCTTGGAGGGGGGGCACAATGAGCAGTTCTTC. Translated, it gives CASSLEGGHNEQFF. This chain links TRBV5-5 with TRBJ2-1; tentatively, D is TRBD2 (7 bases). CDR3 length equals 14 residues. CDR1 SGHKS and CDR2 YYEKEE come from the germline V gene (reference sequence). Trimming took 0 bases from V and 5 from J, leaving 9 bases between them.